The clone carrying this T cell receptor beta chain was detected ten times or more. Its antigen is unknown. This record comes from a study of T-cell reconstitution after alpha-beta-depleted transplantation in children. The study's findings and limits: T-cell numbers and diversity one year post-transplant derived largely from freshly generated T cells. Surviving recipient T cells and thymic progenitors underlay high day-60 TCRbeta diversity in some patients. By about two months after transplant, alpha-beta T cells reportedly arose from several hundred graft clones that had expanded.

A library of TCRbeta sequences, prepared with unique molecular identifiers, was generated. In TCRdb, the PCR reads were re-called with MiXCR into one record per CDR3 protein. Of about 300,000 distinct CDR3 sequences listed, about 7.3% were seen once; the top ten hold about 9.1%. CDR3 length equals 10 residues. The germline CDR1 and CDR2 sequences are DFQATT and SNEGSKA (reference sequence). V was clipped by 2 bases and J by 12 bases, with 8 bases between them. The material sequenced was peripheral blood, taken 360 days after TCRalphabeta/CD19-depleted stem cell transplant. This receptor was obtained from a female patient aged 2 to 10 who had a stem cell transplant for Fanconi anemia, so the T cells may come from the graft donor. The chain joins TRBV20-1 to TRBJ2-1; D gene ambiguous. DNA for the CDR3: TGCAGTGCTAGATTCCTGTCGCAGTTCTTC. It yields the protein CSARFLSQFF.